This T cell receptor (beta chain) came from a study of blood T cell repertoires in COVID-19. Overall study context: T cells, B-cell-depleted T cells, or PBMCs provided the cDNA or gDNA that served as material.

As handled by the study authors: Amplification of reference gene primers provided the estimated nucleated cell counts. Sequencing was performed with immunoSEQ multiplex PCR; in TCRdb, only in-frame clones are kept and a portion is missing. The DNA was the basis for D and trimming; V, J and clone size are from that table. The data contain fewer than 200,000 clones, approximately 84% of them singletons. Germline V gene sequence: CDR1 SGDLS, CDR2 YYNGEE. The CDR3 runs 13 residues. Deletions cut 0 bases from V and 8 bases from J, with 8 bases between. The source of this sequence is a man between 40 and 49 years old who had recovered from COVID-19. This chain uses TRBV9 with TRBJ2-2; weak D call: TRBD2 (5 bases). Sequencing input: peripheral blood. CDR3 loop: CASSVAVAGELFF. Written as DNA, the CDR3 is TGTGCCAGCAGCGTAGCGGTAGCGGGGGAGCTGTTTTTT.